One sample yielded the 6 T cell receptor beta chains listed below, sequenced in a study of T cells in Graves' hyperthyroidism and ophthalmopathy (dated by TCRdb to the late 2010s). Libraries were made using multiplex PCR. These reads were obtained on an Illumina HiSeq 2000. TCR beta CDR3 regions were amplified from RNA transcripts. The first round of RT-PCR for the TCR CDR3 was performed with the HTBI primer set and the Qiagen OneStep RT-PCR kit. The public reads were run again by TCRdb, first through fastp at Q25 and then through MiXCR, and only productive beta chains were kept. Merged by CDR3 protein, the rows form single entries marked with the most common genes and DNA. Within this sample are 85,000 to 110,000 distinct CDR3 sequences, with 40% to 50% of them counted one time only. The biggest ten clones account for under 30% of the sample. Sequenced material: blood. These receptors originate from a middle-aged man with Graves' hyperthyroidism.

This clonotype came up many times. The chain carries TRBV20-1 and TRBJ1-4; D is ambiguous. The CDR3 contains 11 residues. Germline V gene data show CDR1 as DFQATT and CDR2 as SNEGSKA (reference sequence). V shed 5 bases and J shed 4 bases, with 5 bases lying between them. The CDR3 loop is CSAPNNEKLFF. CDR3 bases: TGCAGTGCTCCAAATAATGAAAAACTGTTTTTT.

This clonotype was picked up many times. The chain combines TRBV9 with TRBJ2-7; a possible D gene is TRBD1 (6 bases). Deletions cut 0 bases from V and 1 base from J, with 14 bases between. Germline V gives CDR1 SGDLS, CDR2 YYNGEE. There are 16 residues in the CDR3. CDR3: CASSVGPGVASYEQYF. In DNA form, the CDR3 reads TGTGCCAGCAGCGTAGGTCCAGGGGTAGCATCCTACGAGCAGTACTTC.

This clonotype was recorded at least ten times. The rearrangement uses TRBV6-5 and TRBJ1-6; no clear D. CDR3 length: 15 residues. Germline V lookup: CDR1 MNHEY, CDR2 SVGAGI. The germline V and J ends were trimmed by 5 bases and 7 bases, with 15 bases remaining between them. For the CDR3, the DNA is TGTGCCAGCAGTCGCAGTGGAGGGAGGAATTCACCCCTCCACTTT. Amino acid sequence: CASSRSGGRNSPLHF.

Notes on this clonotype: At one boundary the junction diverges from the germline segment, which might be a read error. The rearrangement uses TRBV5-4 and TRBJ2-1; D tentatively fits TRBD1 or TRBD2 (5 bases each). CDR1 and CDR2 from the germline V gene are SGHNT and YYREEE (reference sequence). The CDR3 runs to 16 residues. The CDR3 DNA follows: TGTGCCAGCAGCTTGGGGGGCAAGGCGGGCACCGGGGAGCTGGTCTTC. It encodes CASSLGGKAGTGELVF.

About this clonotype: No conserved phenylalanine or tryptophan ends this CDR3, so it is likely a read error. The limits of the CDR3 on the DNA are not certain, so only TCRdb's listed CDR3 is given. The rearrangement uses TRBV7-8 and TRBJ1-2; the D call of TRBD1 is as the table states it, not checked on the DNA. Germline loops: CDR1 SGHVS, CDR2 FQNEAQ. From its first to its last residue, the CDR3 has 13 amino acids. This CDR3 is CATSLGQYEGCTL.

This clonotype has at least ten counts. The J gene is TRBJ2-7, the V gene TRBV6-2 or TRBV6-3; D not resolved. Looked up from germline, CDR1 is MNHEY and CDR2 is SVGEGT. The length of the CDR3 is 13 residues. Deletions cut 10 bases from V and 0 bases from J, with 13 bases between. This chain's CDR3 is CAILGRHSYEQYF. The CDR3 DNA reads TGTGCCATCCTCGGACGGCACTCCTACGAGCAGTACTTC.